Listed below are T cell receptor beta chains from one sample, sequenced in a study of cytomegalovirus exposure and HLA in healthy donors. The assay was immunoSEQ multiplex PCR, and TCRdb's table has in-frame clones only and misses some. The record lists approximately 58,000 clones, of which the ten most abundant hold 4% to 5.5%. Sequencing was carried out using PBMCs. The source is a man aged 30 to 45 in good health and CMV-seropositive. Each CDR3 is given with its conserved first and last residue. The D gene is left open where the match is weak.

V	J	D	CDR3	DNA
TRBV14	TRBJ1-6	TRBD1	CASSPTGGNSPLHF	TGTGCCAGCAGCCCGACAGGGGGGAATTCACCCCTCCACTTT
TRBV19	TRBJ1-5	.	CASSILTGIRNQPQHF	TGTGCCAGTAGTATTTTGACGGGGATCCGCAATCAGCCCCAGCATTTT
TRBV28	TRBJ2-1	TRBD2	CASSVFGGTSGNNEQFF	TGTGCCAGCAGTGTCTTTGGAGGGACTAGCGGAAACAATGAGCAGTTCTTC
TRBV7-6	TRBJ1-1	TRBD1	CASSLATGGLNTEAFF	TGTGCCAGCAGCTTAGCCACAGGGGGCTTGAACACTGAAGCTTTCTTT
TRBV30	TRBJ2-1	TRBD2	CAWSVREAGEQFF	TGTGCCTGGAGTGTACGGGAGGCGGGGGAGCAGTTCTTC
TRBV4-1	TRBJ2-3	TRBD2	CASSQAERGGTDTQYF	TGCGCCAGCAGCCAAGCGGAGAGGGGAGGGACAGATACGCAGTATTTT
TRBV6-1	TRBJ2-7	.	CASSETGSYEQYF	TGTGCCAGCAGTGAAACGGGGTCCTACGAGCAGTACTTC
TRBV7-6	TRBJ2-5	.	CDSSLASQETQYF	TGTGACAGCAGCTTAGCGAGCCAAGAGACCCAGTACTTC
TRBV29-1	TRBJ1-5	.	CSAGDGAQPQHF	TGCAGCGCTGGAGACGGTGCCCAGCCCCAGCATTTT
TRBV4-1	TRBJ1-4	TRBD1	CASSQATGGAEKLFF	TGCGCCAGCAGCCAAGCGACAGGGGGTGCTGAAAAACTGTTTTTT
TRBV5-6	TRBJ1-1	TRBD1	CASSLPDRVNTEAFF	TGTGCCAGCAGCTTGCCAGACAGGGTGAACACTGAAGCTTTCTTT
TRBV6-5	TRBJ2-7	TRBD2	CASTPLGTSSYEQYF	TGTGCCAGCACCCCCTTGGGGACTAGTTCCTACGAGCAGTACTTC
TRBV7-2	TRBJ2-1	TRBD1	CASSLYDRGGEQFF	TGTGCCAGCAGCCTTTATGACAGGGGCGGTGAGCAGTTCTTC
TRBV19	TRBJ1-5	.	CASSITGSQPQHF	TGTGCCAGTAGTATAACAGGGTCTCAGCCCCAGCATTTT
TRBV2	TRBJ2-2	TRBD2	CASSNSGGETGELFF	TGTGCCAGCAGTAATAGCGGGGGGGAAACCGGGGAGCTGTTTTTT
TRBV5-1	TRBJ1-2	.	CASSYLDPNYGYTF	TGCGCCAGCAGCTACCTAGACCCAAACTATGGCTACACCTTC
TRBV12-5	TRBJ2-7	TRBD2	CASGKAGAYEQYF	TGTGCTAGTGGGAAAGCGGGAGCCTACGAGCAGTACTTC
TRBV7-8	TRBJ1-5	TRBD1	CASSKGQINSQPQHF	TGTGCCAGCAGCAAGGGACAGATTAATAGTCAGCCCCAGCATTTT